This TCR beta chain was profiled in a study of OX40 agonist ivuxolimab in advanced cancers. Study as a whole: Every 2 weeks, patients received ivuxolimab intravenously, dosed at 0.01 to 10 mg/kg. A history of anti-PD-1, anti-PD-L1 or anti-CTLA-4 therapy was acceptable, and approximately 39% had some.

The CDR3 contains 18 residues. Trimming cost V 5 bases and J 3 bases; bases outside gene matches: 15. Germline CDR1 reads MDHEN; CDR2 reads SYDVKM. In the case of this clone: Antigen: not known.

Regarding the study as a whole: Expansion of clones was among the lowest in partial responders at 0.1-3.0 mg/kg.

Samples of blood were obtained at baseline, on cycle 4 day 1, and on cycle 7 day 1. Produced via immunoSEQ multiplex PCR; TCRdb's table is partial and in-frame only. The sample lists about 81,000 clones; 90% to 95% were seen once. Material: CD4+ or CD8+ T cells sorted from blood, obtained in a trial of the OX40 agonist ivuxolimab. The chain is built from TRBV28 and TRBJ1-2, with 10 nucleotides matching TRBD1. The sequence derives from an adult with an advanced solid tumor such as melanoma, head and neck, liver or kidney cancer. The CDR3 DNA is TGTGCCAGCAGTCCCCTGGGACAGGGGATAGGGACTGACTATGGCTACACCTTC. It encodes CASSPLGQGIGTDYGYTF.